What follows are 30 T cell receptor beta chains derived from one specimen sequenced in a study of HIV-infected children after antiretroviral therapy interruption. Treatment specified: PENTA 11 planned treatment interruption arm or continuous ART arm. A 3' RACE protocol on RNA, with unique molecular identifiers, produced the TCR library. A single record per CDR3 protein comes from TCRdb applying MiXCR to the 3' RACE reads. The sample has 40,000 to 55,000 distinct CDR3 sequences, 4.3% seen once; the top ten hold almost 0.7%. The specimen comprised CD45RA+ CD4+ T cells from PBMCs, pooled from several time points, sampled from a donor given antiretroviral therapy, either interrupted or continuous. The subset was: naive CD4+ CD45RA+ CD45RO- T cells. Receptors originate from a pool of human donors with HIV.

This clonotype has at least ten counts. The genes are TRBV20-1 and TRBJ2-7; 8 bases line up with TRBD2. This CDR3 has 17 amino acids. Looked up from germline, CDR1 is DFQATT and CDR2 is SNEGSKA (reference sequence). The V segment lost 5 bases and the J segment 2 bases; nucleotides outside the gene matches: 17. In DNA form, the CDR3 reads TGCAGTGCTCTTCTCCCCGCGGGGGGCCACCTCCCCTACGAGCAGTACTTC. Translated: CSALLPAGGHLPYEQYF.

This clonotype was recorded many times. At one of its ends the junction is not consistent with the germline gene, which may arise from a read error. The chain joins TRBV19 to TRBJ2-2; D perhaps matches TRBD2 (5 bases). Germline V gene lookup returns CDR1 LNHDA and CDR2 SQIVND (reference sequence). The CDR3 length is 14 residues. The CDR3 is CASSIPDLTGEPFF. In nucleotides, the CDR3 is TGTGCCAGTAGTATCCCGGATCTCACCGGGGAGCCGTTTTTT.

This clonotype has more than one count but fewer than ten. The chain couples TRBV5-4 to TRBJ1-1; TRBD1 is a possible D gene (6 bases). Germline V CDR1 and CDR2: SGHNT, YYREEE (reference sequence). Trimming removed 3 bases from V and 4 bases from J, with 19 bases in between. The CDR3 length is 16 residues. The CDR3 here is CASSSGAWTDSTEAFF. CDR3 coding DNA: TGTGCCAGCAGCTCTGGCGCCTGGACAGACTCCACTGAAGCTTTCTTT.

This clonotype was counted many times. The chain couples TRBV20-1 to TRBJ2-2; TRBD2 aligns across 7 bases. The germline V gene encodes CDR1 DFQATT and CDR2 SNEGSKA (reference sequence). Trimming removed 5 bases from V and 1 base from J; junction bases left unmatched: 7. The CDR3 contains 15 residues. The CDR3, as DNA: TGCAGTGCTGTTAGCGGGCGACAGAACACCGGGGAGCTGTTTTTT. Protein product: CSAVSGRQNTGELFF.

This clonotype was recorded many times. The rearrangement links TRBV9 to TRBJ1-2; D possibly corresponds to TRBD1 (5 bases). V was cut by 4 bases and J by 3 bases, with 13 bases left in between. This CDR3 is 14 amino acids long. The V gene's germline CDR1 is SGDLS and CDR2 YYNGEE. In DNA, the CDR3 is TGTGCCAGCAGCCCCGGAGCGGGGGACTATGGCTACACCTTC. Amino acid sequence: CASSPGAGDYGYTF.

V gene TRBV2 combines with J gene TRBJ2-1; 10 nucleotides line up with TRBD2. The trim removed 4 bases at V and 4 bases at J, leaving 10 bases unmatched. The CDR3 contains 17 residues. Looked up from germline, CDR1 is SNHLY and CDR2 is FYNNEI. The DNA of the CDR3 is TGTGCCAGCAGTGGAGCGGGGGGGCCCCCCGTTTACAATGAGCAGTTCTTC. It codes for CASSGAGGPPVYNEQFF.

This clonotype was observed at least ten times. This chain joins TRBV4-2 and TRBJ1-1, with D possibly being TRBD1 (5 bases). The V gene's germline CDR1 is LGHNA and CDR2 YNFKEQ. The V and J ends lost 0 bases and 0 bases respectively, with 11 bases between them. The CDR3 is 16 amino acids. The CDR3 DNA reads as TGTGCCAGCAGCCAAGAAGGCTGGGGCCTGAACACTGAAGCTTTCTTT. It yields the protein CASSQEGWGLNTEAFF.

This clonotype came up many times. J is TRBJ1-1 and V is TRBV20-1; TRBD1 might be the D (5 bases). The germline V and J ends were trimmed by 1 base and 7 bases, with 10 bases remaining between them. Germline-derived CDR1 and CDR2 are DFQATT and SNEGSKA (reference sequence). This CDR3 is built from 12 residues. This CDR3 is CSARGQTFEAFF. CDR3 DNA: TGCAGTGCTAGAGGACAGACCTTTGAAGCTTTCTTT.

This clonotype occurred many times. The chain couples TRBV28 to TRBJ2-7; perhaps TRBD1 as D (5 bases). V was trimmed by 4 bases and J by 0 bases, leaving 13 bases between them. This CDR3 is 15 amino acids long. Germline loops: CDR1 MDHEN, CDR2 SYDVKM. CDR3 coding DNA: TGTGCCAGCAGTTCTGGACATCCGAGCTCCTACGAGCAGTACTTC. Translation: CASSSGHPSSYEQYF. Based on the CDR3 plus reference TRBV28 and TRBJ2-7, the full variable domain is DVKVTQSSRYLVKRTGEKVFLECVQDMDHENMFWYRQDPGLGLRLIYFSYDVKMKEKGDIPEGYSVSREKKERFSLILESASTNQTSMYLCASSSGHPSSYEQYFGPGTRLTVT.

By share, this clonotype ranks as medium-sized. The V and J genes are TRBV11-2 and TRBJ1-2; TRBD1 is a possible D gene (5 bases). Germline V lookup: CDR1 SGHAT, CDR2 FQNNGV. The CDR3 is 16 residues long. Trimming took off 7 bases at V and 2 bases at J, with 20 bases between the two ends. The chain's CDR3 is CASNPIRGRGNYGYTF. In DNA, the CDR3 is TGTGCCAGCAACCCTATACGGGGGAGGGGCAACTATGGCTACACCTTC.

In its sample, this clonotype is medium-sized. The chain couples TRBV3-1 to TRBJ2-7; D unresolved. The CDR3 consists of 12 residues. The germline V and J ends were trimmed by 3 bases and 2 bases, with 5 bases remaining between them. Germline V gene sequence: CDR1 LGHDT, CDR2 YNNKEL (reference sequence). The CDR3 DNA reads TGTGCCAGCAGCCACAGCGCCTACGAGCAGTACTTC. Encoded protein: CASSHSAYEQYF.

This clonotype has ten or more counts. This rearrangement joins TRBV29-1 to TRBJ1-1, with TRBD1 matching 9 bases. The CDR3 runs 14 residues. V was pared by 5 bases and J by 3 bases, with 7 bases of the junction left unmatched. Germline CDR1 reads SQVTM; CDR2 reads ANQGSEA. CDR3: CSVRWDRAYTEAFF. The CDR3 nucleotides are TGCAGCGTTCGCTGGGACAGGGCCTACACTGAAGCTTTCTTT.

This clonotype was picked up a small number of times. The chain joins TRBV9 to TRBJ1-1; 7 bases align to TRBD1. V lost 3 bases, J lost 5 bases, and 10 bases stayed unmatched. CDR3 length: 15 residues. Germline CDR1 and CDR2: SGDLS and YYNGEE. CDR3 in amino acids: CASSEGSGGRTEAFF. The CDR3 DNA reads TGTGCCAGCAGCGAGGGCTCAGGGGGGAGGACTGAAGCTTTCTTT.

The sample holds a few counts of this clonotype. The rearrangement links TRBV12-1 to TRBJ2-6. TRBV12-1 is assigned pseudogene status. The CDR3 is 17 residues long. The CDR3 coding sequence is TGTGCCAGCAGCTTTATTGCCAGGCAGGCTGGGGCCAACGTCCTGACTTTC. Residues: CASSFIARQAGANVLTF.

This clonotype was observed a few times. The chain uses TRBV5-1 and TRBJ2-3, with 15 nucleotides matching TRBD2. CDR3 size: 19 residues. Germline assignment: CDR1 SGHRS and CDR2 YFSETQ. V trimming: 4 bases; J trimming: 3 bases; junction bases outside the gene matches: 12. CDR3: CASSRRTSGGARRTDTQYF. In DNA form, the CDR3 reads TGCGCCAGCAGCAGGAGGACTAGCGGGGGGGCCAGGAGAACAGATACGCAGTATTTT.

This clonotype was detected only a few times. The chain uses TRBV6-4 and TRBJ1-2; a possible D gene is TRBD1 (6 bases). Germline CDR1 and CDR2: MRHNA and SNTAGT. Trimming removed 11 bases from V and 4 bases from J, with 17 bases in between. The CDR3 loop spans 13 amino acids. The DNA for the CDR3 is TGTGCCCCGAGGGGGGGCACAATCTATGGCTACACCTTC. Translated: CAPRGGTIYGYTF.

This clonotype was picked up many times. This chain connects TRBV12-3 or TRBV12-4 to TRBJ1-2; TRBD1 matches 7 bases. Unmatched junction bases numbered 10, after V lost 5 bases and J lost 7 bases. The CDR3 spans 14 residues. CDR3 coding DNA: TGTGCCAGCAGTATAGGGGGCCCAACGGGTGGCTACACCTTC. Translating it yields CASSIGGPTGGYTF.

This clonotype has only a few counts. J is TRBJ1-2 and V is TRBV12-3 or TRBV12-4; D not resolved. Trimming stripped 2 bases from V and 7 bases from J, with 17 bases between. The CDR3 has 15 amino acids. CDR3 nucleotide sequence: TGTGCCAGCAGTTTATGGTCCCGATCCCACGGTGGCTACACCTTC. Translation: CASSLWSRSHGGYTF.

This clonotype was found a few times. V usage is TRBV9 and J usage is TRBJ1-6, with a tentative D call TRBD1 (5 bases). V was clipped by 0 bases and J by 9 bases, with 16 bases between them. Germline CDR1 reads SGDLS; CDR2 reads YYNGEE. This CDR3 comprises 16 residues. The DNA of the CDR3 is TGTGCCAGCAGCGTAGGGGGTCAGGGAATGACTTCACCCCTCCACTTT. It translates to CASSVGGQGMTSPLHF.

Only a few counts were recorded for this clonotype. The gene calls are TRBV19 and TRBJ1-1, with 9 bases fitting TRBD1. The CDR3 is 16 residues long. J gave up 0 bases and V 8 bases, and 10 bases lay outside the gene matches. CDR1 and CDR2 (germline): LNHDA, SQIVND (reference sequence). Written as DNA, the CDR3 is TGTGCCAGTGGTGAGGTGGACAGGGGTATGAACACTGAAGCTTTCTTT. Residues: CASGEVDRGMNTEAFF.

At least ten counts were recorded for this clonotype. This chain connects TRBV3-1 to TRBJ1-1; TRBD1 matches at 8 bases. The CDR3 runs 16 residues. From germline, CDR1 is LGHDT and CDR2 YNNKEL (reference sequence). V lost 0 bases to trimming and J lost 6 bases; unmatched junction nucleotides: 9. The CDR3 DNA is TGTGCCAGCAGCCAAGATCAAGGACAGGGTAACGCTGAAGCTTTCTTT. Residues: CASSQDQGQGNAEAFF.

In its sample, this clonotype was seen many times. DNA for the CDR3: TGTGCCAGCAGCTTAAATGTGCCAGATACGCAGTATTTT. It encodes CASSLNVPDTQYF. The chain joins TRBV7-3 to TRBJ2-3; D uncertain. The V end lost 1 base, the J end lost 4 bases, and 6 bases lay between the germline ends. The germline CDR1 and CDR2 sequences are SGHTA and FQGTGA. The CDR3 runs 13 residues.

This clonotype was seen repeatedly, ten times or more. The V and J genes are TRBV29-1 and TRBJ1-1; D gene unclear. This CDR3 comprises 12 residues. V was cut by 2 bases and J by 2 bases, with 6 bases left in between. The germline gives CDR1 SQVTM, CDR2 ANQGSEA. The DNA for the CDR3 is TGCAGCGTTGAAAGGGCCAACACTGAAGCTTTCTTT. Amino acids: CSVERANTEAFF.

At least ten counts were recorded for this clonotype. The J gene is TRBJ1-1, the V gene TRBV28; maybe TRBD1 (5 bases). The CDR3 has 21 residues. Germline-derived CDR1 and CDR2 are MDHEN and SYDVKM. The V gene lost 5 bases and the J gene lost 0 bases, with 31 bases spanning the gap. The CDR3 sequence: CASSLPGTRWGVSGVNTEAFF. Here the CDR3 DNA reads TGTGCCAGCAGTCTCCCCGGGACTCGGTGGGGCGTTTCGGGGGTGAACACTGAAGCTTTCTTT.

This clonotype was detected many times. The chain has TRBV5-1 and TRBJ2-3, with D maybe TRBD1 (5 bases). The CDR3 length is 15 residues. In germline, CDR1 is SGHRS, CDR2 YFSETQ. V lost 1 base to trimming and J lost 6 bases, with 15 bases between them. The CDR3 spells CASSLISSSGDTQYF. CDR3 sequence (DNA): TGCGCCAGCAGCTTGATCAGTTCGTCAGGGGATACGCAGTATTTT.

This clonotype was counted many times. J is TRBJ2-3 and V is TRBV20-1; the D is unclear. The CDR3 spans 12 residues. Germline CDR1 DFQATT, CDR2 SNEGSKA (reference sequence). V lost 3 bases and J lost 0, with 4 bases in between. This chain's CDR3 is CSASGSTDTQYF. CDR3 DNA sequence: TGCAGTGCTAGCGGTAGCACAGATACGCAGTATTTT.

The chain is built from TRBV9 and TRBJ2-3; D gene ambiguous. The V and J ends lost 2 bases and 8 bases respectively, with 15 bases between them. From germline, CDR1 is SGDLS and CDR2 YYNGEE. The CDR3 is 14 residues long. CDR3 nucleotide sequence: TGTGCCAGCAGCGTGAAACAGCTCGGACGTACGCAGTATTTT. This translates into CASSVKQLGRTQYF.

This clonotype has at least ten counts. The chain joins TRBV11-3 to TRBJ2-5; D may be TRBD2 (6 bases). V shed 5 bases and J shed 5 bases, with 18 bases lying between them. Looked up from germline, CDR1 is SGHNT and CDR2 is YENEEA. CDR3 length: 15 residues. The chain's CDR3 is CASSTSFSGRETQYF. CDR3 bases: TGTGCCAGCAGCACTAGCTTTTCGGGCCGGGAGACCCAGTACTTC. The whole variable domain, remainder taken from reference TRBV11-3 and TRBJ2-5, is EAGVVQSPRYKIIEKKQPVAFWCNPISGHNTLYWYLQNLGQGPELLIRYENEEAVDDSQLPKDRFSAERLKGVDSTLKIQPAELGDSAVYLCASSTSFSGRETQYFGPGTRLLVL.

This clonotype was recorded at least ten times. The chain recombines TRBV6-6 with TRBJ1-6; D perhaps matches TRBD1 (5 bases). V was trimmed by 0 bases and J by 8 bases, leaving 8 bases between them. The CDR3 has 14 amino acids. Germline-derived CDR1 and CDR2 are MNHNY and SVGAGI (reference sequence). CDR3 region: CASSYSRGDSPLHF. CDR3 nucleotide sequence: TGTGCCAGCAGTTACTCTCGGGGGGATTCACCCCTCCACTTT.

This clonotype was recorded many times. The CDR3 nucleotides are TGTGCCAGCAGGCCCGGGATGACAGGGATCTCCTACGAGCAGTACTTC. Amino acid sequence: CASRPGMTGISYEQYF. The rearrangement uses TRBV2 and TRBJ2-7, with TRBD1 identical over 7 bases. The ends lost 6 bases at V and 0 bases at J; junction bases unmatched: 11. Germline V CDR1 and CDR2: SNHLY, FYNNEI. The CDR3 extends over 16 amino acids.